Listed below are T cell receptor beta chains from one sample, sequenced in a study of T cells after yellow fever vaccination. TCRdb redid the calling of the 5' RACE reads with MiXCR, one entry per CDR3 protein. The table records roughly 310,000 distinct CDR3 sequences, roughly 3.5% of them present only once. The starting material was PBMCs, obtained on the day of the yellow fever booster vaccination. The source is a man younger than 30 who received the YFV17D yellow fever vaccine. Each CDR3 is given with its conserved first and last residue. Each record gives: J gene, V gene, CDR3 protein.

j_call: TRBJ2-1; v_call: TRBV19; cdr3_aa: CASSMSVAGYNEQFF
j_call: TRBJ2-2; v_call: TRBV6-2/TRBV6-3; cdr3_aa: CASSGGTHANTGELFF
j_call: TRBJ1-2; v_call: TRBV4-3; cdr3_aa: CASSQGGKTGDGVYGYTF
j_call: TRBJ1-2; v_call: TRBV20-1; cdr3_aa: CSARGPGQGLGYTF
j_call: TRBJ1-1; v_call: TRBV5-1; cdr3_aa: CASRIRGAGNTEAFF
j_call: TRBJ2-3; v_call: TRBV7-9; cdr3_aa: CASSGLQGTRADTQYF
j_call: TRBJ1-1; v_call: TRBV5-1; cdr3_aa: CASSFGQGDTEAFF
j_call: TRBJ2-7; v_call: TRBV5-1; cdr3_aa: CASSSRTSLEQYF
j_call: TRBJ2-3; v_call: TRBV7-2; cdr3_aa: CASSSGQGATDTQYF
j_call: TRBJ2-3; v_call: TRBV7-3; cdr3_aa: CASSPRASVDTQYF
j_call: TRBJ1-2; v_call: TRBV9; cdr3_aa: CASSAYLGYGYTF
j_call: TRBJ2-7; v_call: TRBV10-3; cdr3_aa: CAISAGGHLSHEQYF
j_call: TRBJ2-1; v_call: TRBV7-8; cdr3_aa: CASSLYGEQFF
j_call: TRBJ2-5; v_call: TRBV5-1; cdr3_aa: CASSLYPQETQYF
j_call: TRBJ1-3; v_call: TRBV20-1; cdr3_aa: CSARDRTSSGNTIYF
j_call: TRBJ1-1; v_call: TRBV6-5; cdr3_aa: CASSYSTAANTEAFF
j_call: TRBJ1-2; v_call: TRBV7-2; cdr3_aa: CASSLGGGGYTF
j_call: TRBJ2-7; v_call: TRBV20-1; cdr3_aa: CSARDRGSSYEQYF
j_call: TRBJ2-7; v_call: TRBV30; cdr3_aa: CAWSVHPLARSSYEQYF
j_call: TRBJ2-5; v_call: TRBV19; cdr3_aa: CASSIGSKETQYF
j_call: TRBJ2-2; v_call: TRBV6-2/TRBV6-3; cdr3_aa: CASISGSESHTGELFF
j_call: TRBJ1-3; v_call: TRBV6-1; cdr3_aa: CASNAPGASGNTIYF
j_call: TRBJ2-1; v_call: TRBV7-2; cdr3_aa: CASSLLGSTFNEQFF
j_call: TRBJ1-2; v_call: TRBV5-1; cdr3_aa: CASRPISAFGYTF
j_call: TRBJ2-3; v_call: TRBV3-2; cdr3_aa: CASSQVSRPGLAGGPPSTDTQYF
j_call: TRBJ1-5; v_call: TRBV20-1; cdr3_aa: CSAPGGLNNQPQHF
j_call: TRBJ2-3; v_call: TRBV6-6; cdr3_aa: CASTNWGAQYF
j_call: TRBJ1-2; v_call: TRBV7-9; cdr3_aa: CASSSGQGPPDGYTF
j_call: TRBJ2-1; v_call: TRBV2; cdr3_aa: CASSGGSNEQFF
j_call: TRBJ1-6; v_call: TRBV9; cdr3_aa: CASSVGAGGANNYNSPLHF
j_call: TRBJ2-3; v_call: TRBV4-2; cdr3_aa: CASSQRSGVPDTQYF
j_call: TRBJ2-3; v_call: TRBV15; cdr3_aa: CATSRHSTDTQYF
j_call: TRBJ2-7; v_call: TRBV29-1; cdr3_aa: CSVESAYEQYF
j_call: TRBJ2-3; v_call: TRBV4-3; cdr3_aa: CASSQEWGADTQYF
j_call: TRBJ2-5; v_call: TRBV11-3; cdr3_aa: CASSHRQDQETQYF
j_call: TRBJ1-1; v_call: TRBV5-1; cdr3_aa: CASSLIQGAGTEAFF
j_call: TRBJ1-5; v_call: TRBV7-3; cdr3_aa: CASSFNRDQPQHF
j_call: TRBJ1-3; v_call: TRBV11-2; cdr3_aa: CASSLAATGSENTIYF
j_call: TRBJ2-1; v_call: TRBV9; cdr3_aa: CASSESGTPYGKFF
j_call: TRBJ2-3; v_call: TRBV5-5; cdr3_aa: CASQGSDTQYF
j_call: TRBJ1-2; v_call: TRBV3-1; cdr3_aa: CASSLRNYGYTF
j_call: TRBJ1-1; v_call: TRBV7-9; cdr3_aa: CASSLDPGPGRTEAFF
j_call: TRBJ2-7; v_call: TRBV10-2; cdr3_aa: CASSDEYEQYF
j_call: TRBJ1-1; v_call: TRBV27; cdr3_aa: CASSLLGGEVMNTEAFF
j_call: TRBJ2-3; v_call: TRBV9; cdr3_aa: CASSAGGGTSTDTQYF
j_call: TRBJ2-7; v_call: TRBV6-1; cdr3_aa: CASGAGRTGDHEQYF
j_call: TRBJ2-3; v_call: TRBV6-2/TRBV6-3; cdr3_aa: CASSTPRGGTTDTQYF
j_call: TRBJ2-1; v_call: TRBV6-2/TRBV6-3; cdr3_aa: CASRTRDESSYNEQFF
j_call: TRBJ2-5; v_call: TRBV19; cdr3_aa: CASGRGAMKETQYF
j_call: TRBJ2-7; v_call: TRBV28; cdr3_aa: CASSFYGYEQYF
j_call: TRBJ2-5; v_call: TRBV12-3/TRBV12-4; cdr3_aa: CASRKRGGEETQYF
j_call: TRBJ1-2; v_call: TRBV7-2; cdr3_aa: CASSILGQGVGYTF
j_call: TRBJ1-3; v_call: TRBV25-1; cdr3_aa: CASSGFSGNTIYF
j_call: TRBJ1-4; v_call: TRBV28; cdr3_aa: CASVGWATNEKLFF